The present T cell receptor beta chain was sequenced within a study of cytomegalovirus exposure and HLA in healthy donors. CDR3 size: 15 residues. CDR1 and CDR2 (germline): SNHLY, FYNNEI. This clone turned up a few times. What it recognizes is unknown. Study outcomes and limitations: Analysis was performed later, and it showed HLA-associated TCR beta chains to be more clonally expanded than equally common others. In vitro assays verified that three CMV-associated chains recognized CMV antigens specifically.

Use of 60 Vbeta and 13 Jbeta primers characterized the PCR. This table comes from immunoSEQ multiplex PCR, and its TCRdb copy is limited to in-frame clones, with some not included. The data show approximately 160,000 clones, with under 70% seen just once and around 3% held by the top ten. The sequence came from a woman in her thirties or forties in good health and CMV-seropositive. What was sequenced was PBMCs. The chain is built from TRBV2 and TRBJ2-5; 10 bases are a match to TRBD2. The DNA matches TRBJ2-7 better at its end, which makes the J call doubtful. The CDR3 is CASSEGASGRNEQYF. As DNA, the CDR3 is TGTGCCAGCAGTGAAGGCGCTAGCGGGAGAAACGAGCAGTACTTC.